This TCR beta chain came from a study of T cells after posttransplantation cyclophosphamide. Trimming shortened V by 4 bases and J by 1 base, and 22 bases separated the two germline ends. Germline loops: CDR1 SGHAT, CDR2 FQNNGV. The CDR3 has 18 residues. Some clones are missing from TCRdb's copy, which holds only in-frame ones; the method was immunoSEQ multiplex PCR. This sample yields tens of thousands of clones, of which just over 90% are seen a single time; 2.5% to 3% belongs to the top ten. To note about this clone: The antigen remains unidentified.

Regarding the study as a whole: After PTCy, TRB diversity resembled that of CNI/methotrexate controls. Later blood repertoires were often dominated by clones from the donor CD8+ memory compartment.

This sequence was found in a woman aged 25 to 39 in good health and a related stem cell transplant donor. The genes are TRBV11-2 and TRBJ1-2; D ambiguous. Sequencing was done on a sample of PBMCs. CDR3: CASSSASSSNKINYGYTF. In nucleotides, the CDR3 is TGTGCCAGCAGCTCAGCTTCCTCGTCAAACAAGATTAACTATGGCTACACCTTC.